These 26 T cell receptor beta chains originate from one sample sequenced in a study of blood T cells in healthy people across ages. Primed by a sample-barcoded 5' primer and a J-beta primer mix, a second PCR proceeded for 7 to 11 cycles. In TCRdb, the 5' RACE reads were re-called with MiXCR into one record per CDR3 protein. This sample has about 900,000 distinct CDR3 sequences, with 62% found just once. Material for sequencing was blood. These TCRs come from a man younger than 40 in good health.

This clonotype was detected a few times. The chain is built from TRBV28 and TRBJ2-1; 14 bases are shared with TRBD2. Germline V gene data show CDR1 as MDHEN and CDR2 as SYDVKM. This CDR3 has 16 amino acids. The V gene end was trimmed by 5 bases and the J gene end by 8 bases; junction bases not matched to a gene: 8. The DNA of the CDR3 is TGTGCCAGCAGTCCCCCGGGACTAGCGGGGGTGGATGAGCAGTTCTTC. This encodes CASSPPGLAGVDEQFF.

The genes are TRBV3-1 and TRBJ2-3; 9 positions match TRBD1. The CDR3 extends over 15 amino acids. In germline, CDR1 is LGHDT, CDR2 YNNKEL (reference sequence). V gave up 4 bases and J gave up 3 bases; unmatched junction bases: 5. CDR3 in DNA: TGTGCCAGCAGCCGAGGGACAGGGCAGACAGATACGCAGTATTTT. This sequence encodes CASSRGTGQTDTQYF.

This clonotype was counted between two and nine times. This sequence joins TRBV6-5 and TRBJ1-2, with D tentatively TRBD1 (6 bases). With 10 bases removed from V and 10 bases from J, the gap between germline ends came to 25 bases. Germline V gene lookup returns CDR1 MNHEY and CDR2 SVGAGI. This CDR3 has 14 amino acids. CDR3 coding DNA: TGTGCCACCTCCCGTGGGGGCAGGGAAAGGGACTACACCTTC. It yields the protein CATSRGGRERDYTF.

The genes are TRBV5-1 and TRBJ2-2, with TRBD1 as a possible D gene (6 bases). Germline V gene data show CDR1 as SGHRS and CDR2 as YFSETQ. The ends were cut back, 4 bases at V and 4 bases at J, with 17 bases in the middle. The CDR3 spans 16 residues. The CDR3 sequence: CASSTRQVGPTGELFF. The CDR3 DNA is TGCGCCAGCAGCACTCGACAGGTCGGCCCCACCGGGGAGCTGTTTTTT.

This clonotype is a singleton in its sample. The rearrangement joins TRBV6-2 or TRBV6-3 to TRBJ2-1; 8 nucleotides match TRBD2. This CDR3 has 13 amino acids. Germline values: CDR1 MNHEY, CDR2 SVGEGT. J gave up 8 bases and V 5 bases, and 5 bases lay outside the gene matches. The CDR3 region has the DNA TGTGCCAGCAGTCGGGAGGGGTTCGATGAGCAGTTCTTC. Its translation: CASSREGFDEQFF.

This chain connects TRBV20-1 to TRBJ2-1; 13 positions match TRBD2. Germline CDR1 is DFQATT and CDR2 is SNEGSKA (reference sequence). V shed 0 bases, J shed 7 bases, and the junction held 6 bases outside the gene matches. The CDR3 extends over 16 amino acids. The CDR3 protein is CSARDSTSGGPNEQFF. The CDR3 nucleotides are TGCAGTGCTAGAGATTCGACTAGCGGGGGGCCGAATGAGCAGTTCTTC.

This clonotype showed up just a few times. This chain links TRBV15 with TRBJ2-7; 9 positions match TRBD1. The end of the DNA aligns better with TRBJ2-5, so the J call may be wrong. Germline V gene data show CDR1 as LNHNV and CDR2 as YYDKDF (reference sequence). The CDR3 totals 15 residues. As DNA, the CDR3 is TGTGCCACCAGCAGAGTAACAGGGGGCTCAGGGACCCAGTACTTC. It encodes CATSRVTGGSGTQYF.

The V gene is TRBV24-1, the J gene TRBJ2-5; D is possibly TRBD2 (6 bases). Per the germline V gene, CDR1 is KGHDR and CDR2 is SFDVKD. Trimming took off 3 bases at V and 5 bases at J, with 12 bases between the two ends. The CDR3 sequence is 14 residues long. CDR3 DNA sequence: TGTGCCACCAGTGATATGCCGGGACTCGAGACCCAGTACTTC. It is translated as CATSDMPGLETQYF.

The V call is TRBV20-1, the J call TRBJ2-7, with 11 bases matching TRBD2. J lost 2 bases, V lost 6 bases, and 3 bases had no gene match. The CDR3 contains 13 residues. CDR1 and CDR2 (germline): DFQATT, SNEGSKA (reference sequence). The CDR3 DNA reads TGCAGTGCCAATAGCGGGGGGGCCTACGAGCAGTACTTC. It codes for CSANSGGAYEQYF.

A single count supports this clonotype. The V and J genes are TRBV12-3 or TRBV12-4 and TRBJ1-2, with no clear D. V was shortened by 2 bases and J by 1 base, with 11 bases between the two germline ends. There are 15 residues in the CDR3. The CDR3 protein is CASSLNLGNNYGYTF. CDR3 nucleotide sequence: TGTGCCAGCAGTTTAAATCTCGGGAATAACTATGGCTACACCTTC.

The chain combines TRBV7-2 with TRBJ2-5; 7 bases match TRBD1. With the DNA end fitting TRBJ2-7 better, the J assignment may be wrong. Looked up from germline, CDR1 is SGHTA and CDR2 is FQGNSA. The CDR3 has 16 residues. The CDR3 nucleotides read TGTGCCAGCAGCGTGGGGACAGTCCTTAGCTCCTACGAGCAGTACTTC. It specifies CASSVGTVLSSYEQYF.

The chain couples TRBV7-2 to TRBJ2-4; D is unclear. The J call could be wrong; TRBJ2-7 is a better fit for the DNA end. Germline CDR1 is SGHTA and CDR2 is FQGNSA. The CDR3 is 11 amino acids. Here the CDR3 reads CASTLRNEQYF. The CDR3 region has the DNA TGTGCCAGCACCCTACGAAACGAGCAGTACTTC.

As regards this clonotype: Sequence at one end of the junction differs from germline and may be a read error. V is TRBV20-1 and J is TRBJ2-3; 12 nucleotides align to TRBD2. Germline CDR1 and CDR2: DFQATT and SNEGSKA (reference sequence). The CDR3 runs to 14 residues. The CDR3 DNA reads as TGCAGTGCTACTAGCGGGGGGGCGACAGATACGCGGTATTTT. The encoded protein is CSATSGGATDTRYF.

The chain couples TRBV30 to TRBJ2-7; perhaps TRBD1 as D (6 bases). The CDR3 spans 14 residues. Germline CDR1 is GTSNPN and CDR2 is SVGIG (reference sequence). Between the trimmed V and J ends, which lost 3 bases and 2 bases, there was a span of 14 bases. The CDR3 loop is CAWRRQDYPYEQYF. For the CDR3, the DNA is TGTGCCTGGAGGCGACAGGATTACCCCTACGAGCAGTACTTC. The whole variable domain, filled in from reference TRBV30 and TRBJ2-7, reads SQTIHQWPATLVQPVGSPLSLECTVEGTSNPNLYWYRQAAGRGLQLLFYSVGIGQISSEVPQNLSASRPQDRQFILSSKKLLLSDSGFYLCAWRRQDYPYEQYFGPGTRLTVT.

This clonotype has more than one count but fewer than ten. The V call is TRBV5-1, the J call TRBJ2-7; 11 bases match TRBD2. The CDR3 is 18 residues long. V shed 4 bases, J shed 0 bases, and the junction held 12 bases outside the gene matches. CDR1 SGHRS and CDR2 YFSETQ come from the germline V gene. The CDR3 coding sequence is TGCGCCAGCAGCCACCCAACCTCTAGCGGGGGGACCTCCTACGAGCAGTACTTC. Amino acid sequence: CASSHPTSSGGTSYEQYF.

V gene TRBV6-1 combines with J gene TRBJ1-2; no reliable D call. The CDR3 sequence is 14 residues long. Germline V gives CDR1 MNHNS, CDR2 SASEGT. Trimming pared 6 bases from V and 2 bases from J, leaving 13 bases between. The CDR3 reads CASRNSDGNYGYTF. The CDR3 DNA reads as TGTGCCAGCAGGAATTCGGACGGCAACTATGGCTACACCTTC.

In regard to this clonotype: A read error may produce the germline difference seen at one junction end. This chain connects TRBV9 to TRBJ1-4; D is unresolved. The CDR3 has 14 residues. CDR1 is SGDLS, CDR2 YYNGEE, per germline. The CDR3 nucleotides read TGTGCCAGCAGCGTGGCCGCAACGAATGAAAAACTGTTTTTT. This sequence encodes CASSVAATNEKLFF.

The chain uses TRBV28 and TRBJ1-5; D is unresolved. The length of the CDR3 is 13 residues. V gave up 5 bases and J gave up 4 bases, with 9 bases separating them. Germline loops: CDR1 MDHEN, CDR2 SYDVKM. CDR3 in DNA: TGTGCCAGCAGTAAGCCGGGGAATCAGCCCCAGCATTTT. Residues: CASSKPGNQPQHF.

DNA of the CDR3: TGTGCCAGCAGTCTCCTAGCGGGGGGGTGGACCGGGGAGCTGTTTTTT. Amino acids: CASSLLAGGWTGELFF. The rearrangement uses TRBV7-2 and TRBJ2-2; 12 nucleotides agree with TRBD2. The V gene end was trimmed by 6 bases and the J gene end by 5 bases; junction bases not matched to a gene: 7. The CDR3 contains 16 residues. Germline V lookup: CDR1 SGHTA, CDR2 FQGNSA.

This clonotype occurred a few times. V is TRBV7-2 and J is TRBJ1-6, with TRBD1 matching 11 bases. After removal of 3 bases from V and 10 bases from J, the junction contained 5 bases not matched to a gene. This CDR3 has 15 residues. The germline V gene encodes CDR1 SGHTA and CDR2 FQGNSA. As DNA, the CDR3 is TGTGCCAGCAGCTTCCGGACAGGGGGCCTGTCACCCCTCCACTTT. This gives the protein CASSFRTGGLSPLHF.

CDR3 region: CASSLFAGGPYNEQFF. DNA for the CDR3: TGTGCCAGCAGCTTATTTGCGGGGGGACCCTACAATGAGCAGTTCTTC. The chain couples TRBV7-8 to TRBJ2-1, with 8 bases matching TRBD2. V lost 2 bases, J lost 2 bases, and 5 bases stayed unmatched. The CDR3 runs 16 residues. Germline V lookup: CDR1 SGHVS, CDR2 FQNEAQ.

The chain couples TRBV9 to TRBJ2-1; D not resolved. Trimming cost V 0 bases and J 4 bases, with 11 bases left between them. Germline V lookup: CDR1 SGDLS, CDR2 YYNGEE. The CDR3 contains 15 residues. Here the CDR3 reads CASSVGTSTYNEQFF. The CDR3 DNA reads as TGTGCCAGCAGCGTAGGGACCAGCACTTACAATGAGCAGTTCTTC.

The chain links TRBV10-3 to TRBJ1-1; TRBD1 is a possible D gene (5 bases). Trimming shortened V by 6 bases and J by 0 bases, and 14 bases separated the two germline ends. This CDR3 has 15 residues. CDR1 and CDR2 (germline): ENHRY, SYGVKD. CDR3 nucleotides: TGTGCCATCAGCGACAGCCCGTACATGAACACTGAAGCTTTCTTT. This gives the protein CAISDSPYMNTEAFF.

V gene TRBV2 combines with J gene TRBJ2-3; no firm D call. The ends were cut back, 8 bases at V and 4 bases at J, with 19 bases in the middle. This CDR3 has 15 residues. Germline CDR1 reads SNHLY; CDR2 reads FYNNEI. As DNA, the CDR3 is TGTGCCAGCGGGCGAGGATCCGAAGGTCCAGATACGCAGTATTTT. It is translated as CASGRGSEGPDTQYF. The variable domain in full, with the rest retrieved from reference TRBV2 and TRBJ2-3, is EPEVTQTPSHQVTQMGQEVILRCVPISNHLYFYWYRQILGQKVEFLVSFYNNEISEKSEIFDDQFSVERPDGSNFTLKIRSTKLEDSAMYFCASGRGSEGPDTQYFGPGTRLTVL.

The chain combines TRBV11-2 with TRBJ2-1, with D tentatively TRBD1 or TRBD2 (5 bases each). The CDR3 is 12 residues long. Germline V CDR1 and CDR2: SGHAT, FQNNGV. V shed 4 bases and J shed 6 bases, with 7 bases lying between them. CDR3 amino acids: CASSSGTNEQFF. The CDR3 region has the DNA TGTGCCAGCAGCTCCGGGACCAATGAGCAGTTCTTC. The full variable domain, rest sourced from reference TRBV11-2 and TRBJ2-1, is EAGVAQSPRYKIIEKRQSVAFWCNPISGHATLYWYQQILGQGPKLLIQFQNNGVVDDSQLPKDRFSAERLKGVDSTLKIQPAKLEDSAVYLCASSSGTNEQFFGPGTRLTVL.

The rearrangement uses TRBV4-1 and TRBJ2-1; 13 bases align to TRBD2. The CDR3 has 17 amino acids. CDR1 is MGHRA, CDR2 YSYEKL, per germline. V lost 3 bases and J lost 8; bases outside the gene matches: 10. CDR3 sequence (DNA): TGCGCCAGCAGCCATTCTACTAGCGGGGGGGCCCGGTATGAGCAGTTCTTC. Protein sequence: CASSHSTSGGARYEQFF.